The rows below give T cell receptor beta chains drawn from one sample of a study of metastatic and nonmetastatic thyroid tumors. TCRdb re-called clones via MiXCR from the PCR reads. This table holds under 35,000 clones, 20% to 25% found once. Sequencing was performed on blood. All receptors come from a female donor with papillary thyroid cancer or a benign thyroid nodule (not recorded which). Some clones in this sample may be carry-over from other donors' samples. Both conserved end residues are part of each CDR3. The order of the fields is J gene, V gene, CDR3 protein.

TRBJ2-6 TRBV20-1 CSASEVSGANVLTF
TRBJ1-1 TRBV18 CASSGQGKTEAFF
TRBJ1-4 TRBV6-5 CASSYDGQASEKLFF
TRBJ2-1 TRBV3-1 CASSQVQLANEQFF
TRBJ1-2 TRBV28 CASTQNYGYTF
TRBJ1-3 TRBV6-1 CASSRKQGSGNTIYF
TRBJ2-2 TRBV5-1 CASSLYAGHTGELFF
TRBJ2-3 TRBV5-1 CASSVGLAGGVADTQYF
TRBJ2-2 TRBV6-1 CASSDGTSGELFF
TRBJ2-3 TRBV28 CASELAGGVSTDTQYF
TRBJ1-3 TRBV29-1 CSVEDLGSGQRSGNTIYF
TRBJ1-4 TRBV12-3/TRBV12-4 CASSLAGVHEKLFF
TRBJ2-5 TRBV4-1 CASSQGELGWETQYF
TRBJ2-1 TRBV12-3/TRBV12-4 CASSWGGAQFF
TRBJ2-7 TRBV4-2 CASSRSIRSESSYEQYF
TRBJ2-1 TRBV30 CAYQLVPNYNEQFF
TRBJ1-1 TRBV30 CAFSYTVLLIF
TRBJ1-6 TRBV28 CASSPILGEGSPLHF
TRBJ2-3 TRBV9 CASSVGAGTSGRVLYF
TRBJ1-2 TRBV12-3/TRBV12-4 CASSLGTGVNYGYTF
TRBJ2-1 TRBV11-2 CASSLVGTGGWEQFF
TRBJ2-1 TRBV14 CASSQGGRGYNEQFF
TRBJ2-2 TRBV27 CASSPLAERNTGELFF
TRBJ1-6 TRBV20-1 CSARVGSGYNSPLHF
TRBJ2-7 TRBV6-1 CASSTGNHYEQYF
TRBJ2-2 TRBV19 CASSIAGTGNTGELFF
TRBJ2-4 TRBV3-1 CASSAANGKNIQYF
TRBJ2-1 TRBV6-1 CASRASYRVFYNEQFF
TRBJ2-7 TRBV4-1 CASSQVFGLPYEQYF
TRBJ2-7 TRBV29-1 CSGRTAYEQYF
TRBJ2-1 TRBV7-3 CASSLRGRANEQFF
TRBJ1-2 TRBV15 CATSRDSYRGYGYTF
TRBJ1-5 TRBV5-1 CASSLGGGDQPQHF
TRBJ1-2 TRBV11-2 CASSSAGQRTLGYTF
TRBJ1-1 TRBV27 CASSKVLSGDTEAFF
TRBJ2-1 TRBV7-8 CASSYWTLFYNEQFF
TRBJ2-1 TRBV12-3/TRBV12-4 CASSLGLAGGLNEQFF
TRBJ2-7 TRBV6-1 CASSVTDMKTVQYF
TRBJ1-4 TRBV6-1 CASSERRGQEKLFF
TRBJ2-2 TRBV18 CASSPTLPPNTGELFF
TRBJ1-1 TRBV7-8 CASSRDSEFTEAFF
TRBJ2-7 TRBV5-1 CASSLEGATYEQYF
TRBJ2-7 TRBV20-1 CSSWRGGQNYEQYF
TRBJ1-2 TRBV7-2 CASSLPGARDYGYTF
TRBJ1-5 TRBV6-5 CASSYPDRVGEPQHF
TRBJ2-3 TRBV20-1 CSARLRCGMGSTDTQYF
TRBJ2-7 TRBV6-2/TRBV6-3 CATGALYEQYF
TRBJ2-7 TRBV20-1 CSAREDYSYEQYF